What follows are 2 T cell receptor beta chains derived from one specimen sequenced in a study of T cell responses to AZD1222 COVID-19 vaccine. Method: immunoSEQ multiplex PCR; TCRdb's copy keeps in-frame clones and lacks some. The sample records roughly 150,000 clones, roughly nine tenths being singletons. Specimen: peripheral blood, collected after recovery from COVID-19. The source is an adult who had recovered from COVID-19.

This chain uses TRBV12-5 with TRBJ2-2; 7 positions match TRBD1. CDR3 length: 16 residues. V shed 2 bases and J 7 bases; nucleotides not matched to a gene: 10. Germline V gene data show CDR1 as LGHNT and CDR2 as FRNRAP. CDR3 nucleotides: TGTGCTAGTGGTTTGCTACGCAGGGGGTTGGTCGGGGAGCTGTTTTTT. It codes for CASGLLRRGLVGELFF.

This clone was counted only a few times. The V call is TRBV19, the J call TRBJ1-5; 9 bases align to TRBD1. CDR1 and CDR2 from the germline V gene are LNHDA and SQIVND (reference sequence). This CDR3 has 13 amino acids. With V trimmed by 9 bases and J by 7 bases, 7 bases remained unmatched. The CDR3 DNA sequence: TGTGCCAGCGGACAGGGGATCGGCCAGCCCCAGCATTTT. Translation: CASGQGIGQPQHF.